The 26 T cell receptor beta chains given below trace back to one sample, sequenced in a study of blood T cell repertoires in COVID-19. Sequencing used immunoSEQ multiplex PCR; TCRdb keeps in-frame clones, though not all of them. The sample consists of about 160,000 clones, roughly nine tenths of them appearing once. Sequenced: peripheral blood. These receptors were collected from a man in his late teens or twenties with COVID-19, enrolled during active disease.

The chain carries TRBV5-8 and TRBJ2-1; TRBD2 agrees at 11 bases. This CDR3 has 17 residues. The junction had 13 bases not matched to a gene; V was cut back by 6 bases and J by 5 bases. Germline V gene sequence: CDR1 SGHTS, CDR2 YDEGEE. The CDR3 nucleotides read TGTGCCAGCACCCACAAGGTACTAGCGGGAGTGCACAATGAGCAGTTCTTC. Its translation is CASTHKVLAGVHNEQFF.

CDR3 loop: CASSLDTEAFF. The CDR3 coding sequence is TGTGCCAGCAGCCTTGACACTGAAGCTTTCTTT. The V gene is TRBV13, the J gene TRBJ1-1; D is ambiguous. This CDR3 has 11 residues. CDR1 and CDR2 (germline): PRHDT, FYEKMQ (reference sequence). Trimming cost V 5 bases and J 3 bases, with 4 bases left between them.

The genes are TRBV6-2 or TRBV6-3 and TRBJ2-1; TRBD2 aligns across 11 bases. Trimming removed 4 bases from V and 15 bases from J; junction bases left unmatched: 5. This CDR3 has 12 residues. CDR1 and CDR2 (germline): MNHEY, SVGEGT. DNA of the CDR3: TGTGCCAGCAGTTGGGGACTAGCGGAGAGGTTCTTC. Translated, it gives CASSWGLAERFF.

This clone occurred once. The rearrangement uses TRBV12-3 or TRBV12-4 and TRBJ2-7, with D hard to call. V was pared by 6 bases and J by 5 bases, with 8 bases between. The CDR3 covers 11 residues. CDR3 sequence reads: CASSESHEQYF. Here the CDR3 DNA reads TGTGCCAGCAGCGAGTCCCACGAGCAGTACTTC.

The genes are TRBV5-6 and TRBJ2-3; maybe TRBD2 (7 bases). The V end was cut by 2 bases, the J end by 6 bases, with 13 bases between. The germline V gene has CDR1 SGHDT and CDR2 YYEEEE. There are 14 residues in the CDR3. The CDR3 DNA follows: TGTGCCAGCAGCTTCGGGGGGCAAGGGGATACGCAGTATTTT. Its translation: CASSFGGQGDTQYF.

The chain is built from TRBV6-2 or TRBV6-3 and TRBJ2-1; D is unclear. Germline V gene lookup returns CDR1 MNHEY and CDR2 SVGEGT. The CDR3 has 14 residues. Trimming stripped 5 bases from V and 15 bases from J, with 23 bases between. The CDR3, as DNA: TGTGCCAGCAGTCGGCCCACCGGTCTCCCCAGGCGGTTCTTC. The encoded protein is CASSRPTGLPRRFF.

The CDR3 here is CASSSGDRILREQYF. CDR3 bases: TGTGCCAGCAGTTCAGGGGACAGAATACTACGGGAGCAGTACTTC. The gene calls are TRBV28 and TRBJ2-7; 7 nucleotides agree with TRBD1. Germline lookup yields CDR1 MDHEN and CDR2 SYDVKM. There are 15 residues in the CDR3. After removal of 4 bases from V and 7 bases from J, the junction contained 13 bases not matched to a gene.

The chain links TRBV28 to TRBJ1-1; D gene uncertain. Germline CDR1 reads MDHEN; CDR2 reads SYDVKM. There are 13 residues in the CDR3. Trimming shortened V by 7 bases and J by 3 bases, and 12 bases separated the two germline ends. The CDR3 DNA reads TGTGCCAGCACCTGGGGAGGGTACACTGAAGCTTTCTTT. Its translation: CASTWGGYTEAFF.

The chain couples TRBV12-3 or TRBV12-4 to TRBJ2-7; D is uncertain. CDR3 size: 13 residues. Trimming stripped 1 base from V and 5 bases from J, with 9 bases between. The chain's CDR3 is CASSLGWAHEQYF. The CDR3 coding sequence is TGTGCCAGCAGTTTAGGATGGGCCCACGAGCAGTACTTC.

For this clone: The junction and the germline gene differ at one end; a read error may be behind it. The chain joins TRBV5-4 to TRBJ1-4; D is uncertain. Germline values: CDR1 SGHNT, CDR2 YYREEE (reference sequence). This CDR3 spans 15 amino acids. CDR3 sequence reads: CASSLGFATNEKLLF. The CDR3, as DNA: TGTGCCAGCAGCTTGGGCTTTGCAACTAATGAAAAACTGCTTTTT.

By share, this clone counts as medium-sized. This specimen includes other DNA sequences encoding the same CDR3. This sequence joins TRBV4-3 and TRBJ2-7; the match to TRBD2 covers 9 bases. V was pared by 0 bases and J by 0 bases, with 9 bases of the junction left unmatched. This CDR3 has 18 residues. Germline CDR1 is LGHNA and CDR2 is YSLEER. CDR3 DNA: TGCGCCAGCAGCCAAGATCTGGCGGGAGGGTTACTCTCCTACGAGCAGTACTTC. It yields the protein CASSQDLAGGLLSYEQYF.

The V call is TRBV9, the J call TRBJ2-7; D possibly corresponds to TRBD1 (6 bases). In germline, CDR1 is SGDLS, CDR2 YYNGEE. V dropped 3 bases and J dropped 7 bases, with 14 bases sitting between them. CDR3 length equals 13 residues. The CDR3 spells CASSEGVRGEQYF. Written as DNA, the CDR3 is TGTGCCAGCAGCGAGGGGGTAAGGGGTGAGCAGTACTTC.

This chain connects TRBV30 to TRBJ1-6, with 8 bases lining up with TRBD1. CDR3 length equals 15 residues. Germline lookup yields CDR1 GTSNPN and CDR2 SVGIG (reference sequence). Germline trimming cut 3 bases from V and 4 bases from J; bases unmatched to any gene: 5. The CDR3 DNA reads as TGTGCCTGGAGCCTAGGACAGGGTTATAATTCACCCCTCCACTTT. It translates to CAWSLGQGYNSPLHF.

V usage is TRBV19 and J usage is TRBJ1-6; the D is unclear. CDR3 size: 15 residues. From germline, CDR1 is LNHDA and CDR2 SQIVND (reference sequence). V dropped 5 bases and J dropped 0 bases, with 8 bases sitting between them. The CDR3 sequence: CASSWESSYNSPLHF. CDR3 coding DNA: TGTGCCAGTAGTTGGGAGAGCTCCTATAATTCACCCCTCCACTTT.

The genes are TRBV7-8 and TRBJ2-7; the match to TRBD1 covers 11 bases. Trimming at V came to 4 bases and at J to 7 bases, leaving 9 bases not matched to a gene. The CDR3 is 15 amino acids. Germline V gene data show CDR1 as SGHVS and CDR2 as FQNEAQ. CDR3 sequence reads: CASSYGTGGTEEQYF. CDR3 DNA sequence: TGTGCCAGCAGCTACGGGACAGGGGGAACGGAGGAGCAGTACTTC.

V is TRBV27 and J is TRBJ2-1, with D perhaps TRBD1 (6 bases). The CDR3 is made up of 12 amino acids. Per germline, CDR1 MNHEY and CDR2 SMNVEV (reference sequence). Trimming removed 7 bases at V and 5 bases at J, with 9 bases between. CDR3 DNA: TGTGCCAGCAACCAGGGGAACAATGAGCAGTTCTTC. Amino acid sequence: CASNQGNNEQFF.

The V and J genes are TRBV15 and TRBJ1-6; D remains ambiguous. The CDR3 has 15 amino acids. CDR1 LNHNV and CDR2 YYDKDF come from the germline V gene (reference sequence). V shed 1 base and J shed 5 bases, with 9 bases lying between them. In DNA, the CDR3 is TGTGCCACCAGCAGAGCAGGATTTGATAATTCACCCCTCCACTTT. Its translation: CATSRAGFDNSPLHF.

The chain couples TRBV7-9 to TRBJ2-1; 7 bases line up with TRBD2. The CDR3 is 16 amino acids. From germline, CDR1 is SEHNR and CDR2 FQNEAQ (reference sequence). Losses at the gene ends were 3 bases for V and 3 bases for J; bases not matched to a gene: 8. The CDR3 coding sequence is TGTGCCAGCAGCTTCTTAGTCCAGCGGGGCTACAATGAGCAGTTCTTC. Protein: CASSFLVQRGYNEQFF.

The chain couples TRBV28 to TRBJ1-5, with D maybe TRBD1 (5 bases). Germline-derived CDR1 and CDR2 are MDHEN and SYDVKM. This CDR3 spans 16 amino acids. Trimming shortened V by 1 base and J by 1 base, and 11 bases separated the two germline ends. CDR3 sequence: CASSLYRGRSNQPQHF. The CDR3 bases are TGTGCCAGCAGTTTATATCGGGGGAGGAGCAATCAGCCCCAGCATTTT.

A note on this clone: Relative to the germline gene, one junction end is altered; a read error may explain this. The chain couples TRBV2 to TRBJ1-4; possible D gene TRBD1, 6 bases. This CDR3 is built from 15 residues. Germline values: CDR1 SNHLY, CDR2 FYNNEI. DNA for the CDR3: TGTGCCAGCAGTGGGACCGGGACACGGAATGAAAAACTGCTTTTT. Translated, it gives CASSGTGTRNEKLLF.

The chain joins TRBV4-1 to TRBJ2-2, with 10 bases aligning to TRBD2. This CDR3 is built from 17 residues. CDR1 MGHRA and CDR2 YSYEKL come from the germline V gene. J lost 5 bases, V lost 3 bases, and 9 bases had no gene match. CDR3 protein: CASSQGWGAGGTGELFF. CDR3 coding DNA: TGCGCCAGCAGCCAGGGGTGGGGAGCGGGAGGGACCGGGGAGCTGTTTTTT.

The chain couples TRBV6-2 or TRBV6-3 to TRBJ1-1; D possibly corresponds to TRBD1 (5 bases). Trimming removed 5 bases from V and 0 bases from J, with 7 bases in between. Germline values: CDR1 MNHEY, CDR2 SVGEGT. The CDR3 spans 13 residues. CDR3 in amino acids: CASSTGLNTEAFF. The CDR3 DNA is TGTGCCAGCAGTACAGGATTGAACACTGAAGCTTTCTTT.

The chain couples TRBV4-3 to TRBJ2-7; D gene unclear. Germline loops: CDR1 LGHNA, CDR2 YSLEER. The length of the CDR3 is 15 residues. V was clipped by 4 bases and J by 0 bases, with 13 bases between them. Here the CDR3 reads CASSLFLPSSYEQYF. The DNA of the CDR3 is TGCGCCAGCAGCCTTTTCTTACCTAGCTCCTACGAGCAGTACTTC.

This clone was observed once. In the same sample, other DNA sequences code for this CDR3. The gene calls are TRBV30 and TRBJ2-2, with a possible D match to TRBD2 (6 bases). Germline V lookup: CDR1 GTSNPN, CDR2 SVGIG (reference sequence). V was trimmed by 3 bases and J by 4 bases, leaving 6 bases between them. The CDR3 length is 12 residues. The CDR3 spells CAWSGGTGELFF. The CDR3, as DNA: TGTGCCTGGAGCGGGGGCACCGGGGAGCTGTTTTTT. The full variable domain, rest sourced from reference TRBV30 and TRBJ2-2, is SQTIHQWPATLVQPVGSPLSLECTVEGTSNPNLYWYRQAAGRGLQLLFYSVGIGQISSEVPQNLSASRPQDRQFILSSKKLLLSDSGFYLCAWSGGTGELFFGEGSRLTVL.

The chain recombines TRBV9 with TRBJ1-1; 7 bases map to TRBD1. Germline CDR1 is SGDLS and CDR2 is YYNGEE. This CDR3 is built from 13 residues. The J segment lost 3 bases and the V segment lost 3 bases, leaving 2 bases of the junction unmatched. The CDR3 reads CASSAGGHTEAFF. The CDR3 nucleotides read TGTGCCAGCAGCGCAGGGGGGCACACTGAAGCTTTCTTT.

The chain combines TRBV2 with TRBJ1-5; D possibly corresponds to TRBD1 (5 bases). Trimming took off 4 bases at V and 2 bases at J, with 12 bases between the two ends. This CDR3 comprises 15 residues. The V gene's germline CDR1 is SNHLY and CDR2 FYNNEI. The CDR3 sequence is CASSGWEGRNQPQHF. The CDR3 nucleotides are TGTGCCAGCAGTGGGTGGGAGGGACGCAATCAGCCCCAGCATTTT.